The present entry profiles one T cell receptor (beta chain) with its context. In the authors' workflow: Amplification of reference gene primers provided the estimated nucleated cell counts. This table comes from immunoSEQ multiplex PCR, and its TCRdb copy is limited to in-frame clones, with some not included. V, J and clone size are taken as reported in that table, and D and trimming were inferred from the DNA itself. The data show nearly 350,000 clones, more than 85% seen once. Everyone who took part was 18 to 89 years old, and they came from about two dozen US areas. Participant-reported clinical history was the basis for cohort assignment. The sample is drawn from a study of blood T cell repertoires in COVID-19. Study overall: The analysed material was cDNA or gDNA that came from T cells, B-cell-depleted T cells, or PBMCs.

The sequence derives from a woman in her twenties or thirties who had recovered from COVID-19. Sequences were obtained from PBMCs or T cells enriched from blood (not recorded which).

CDR3 coding DNA: TGTGCCAGCAGCTTAAGGACAGGGAGTTATGAAAAACTGTTTTTT. Protein product: CASSLRTGSYEKLFF. The chain joins TRBV7-9 to TRBJ1-4; 8 bases are shared with TRBD1. The CDR3 totals 15 residues. The germline gives CDR1 SEHNR, CDR2 FQNEAQ (reference sequence). The V and J ends lost 2 bases and 6 bases, in that order; junction bases with no gene match: 5. Full variable domain (remainder filled in from reference TRBV7-9 and TRBJ1-4): DTGVSQNPRHKITKRGQNVTFRCDPISEHNRLYWYRQTLGQGPEFLTYFQNEAQLEKSRLLSDRFSAERPKGSFSTLEIQRTEQGDSAMYLCASSLRTGSYEKLFFGSGTQLSVL.